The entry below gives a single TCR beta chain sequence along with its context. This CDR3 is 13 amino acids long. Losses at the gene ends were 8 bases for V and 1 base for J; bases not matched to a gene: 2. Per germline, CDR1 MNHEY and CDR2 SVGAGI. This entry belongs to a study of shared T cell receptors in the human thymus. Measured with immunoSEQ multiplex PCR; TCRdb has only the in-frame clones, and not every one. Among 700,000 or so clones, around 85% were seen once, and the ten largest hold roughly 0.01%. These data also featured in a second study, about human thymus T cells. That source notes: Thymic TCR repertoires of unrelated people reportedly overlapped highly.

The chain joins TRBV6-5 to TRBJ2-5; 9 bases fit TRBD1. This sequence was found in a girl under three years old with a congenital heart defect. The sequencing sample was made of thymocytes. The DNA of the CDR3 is TGTGCCAGCGGGACAGGGACCCAAGAGACCCAGTACTTC. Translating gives CASGTGTQETQYF.